This TCR beta chain was documented in a study of blood T cell repertoires in COVID-19. Whole-study context: Sources were T cells, B-cell-depleted T cells, or PBMCs; the material itself was cDNA or gDNA.

The repertoire was sequenced with immunoSEQ multiplex PCR; TCRdb's copy has only in-frame clones and lacks some. The data show about 86,000 clones, 65% to 85% seen once. The sample holds a few counts of this clone. V lost 6 bases, J lost 4 bases, and 10 bases lay in between. This CDR3 contains 13 residues. The specimen sequenced was peripheral blood. The chain combines TRBV12-3 or TRBV12-4 with TRBJ2-1; D is possibly TRBD1 (6 bases). The receptor's source is a woman of 80 years or more with active or convalescent COVID-19. The CDR3 loop is CASSPRGYNEQFF. The CDR3 DNA sequence: TGTGCCAGCAGCCCCAGGGGATACAATGAGCAGTTCTTC.